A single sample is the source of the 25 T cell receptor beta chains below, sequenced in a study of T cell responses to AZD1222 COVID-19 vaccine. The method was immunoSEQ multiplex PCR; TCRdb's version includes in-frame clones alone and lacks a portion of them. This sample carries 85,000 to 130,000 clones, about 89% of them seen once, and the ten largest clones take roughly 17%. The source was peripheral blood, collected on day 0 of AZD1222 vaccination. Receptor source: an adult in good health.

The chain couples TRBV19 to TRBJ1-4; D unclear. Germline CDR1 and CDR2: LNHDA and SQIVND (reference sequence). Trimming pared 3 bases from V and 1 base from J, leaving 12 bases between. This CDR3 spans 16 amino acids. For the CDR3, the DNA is TGTGCCAGTAGTATCGGTGGCGCACTAACTAATGAAAAACTGTTTTTT. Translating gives CASSIGGALTNEKLFF.

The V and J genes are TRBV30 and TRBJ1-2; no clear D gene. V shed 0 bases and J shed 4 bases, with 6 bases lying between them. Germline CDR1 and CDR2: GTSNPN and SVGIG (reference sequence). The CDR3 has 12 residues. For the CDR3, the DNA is TGTGCCTGGAGTGTACTTGGCTATGGCTACACCTTC. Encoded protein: CAWSVLGYGYTF.

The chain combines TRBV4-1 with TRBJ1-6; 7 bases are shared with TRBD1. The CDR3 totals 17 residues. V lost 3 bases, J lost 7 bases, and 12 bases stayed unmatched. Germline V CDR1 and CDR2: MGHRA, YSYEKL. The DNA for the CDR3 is TGCGCCAGCAGCCACCAGGCCGGGACAGCTTTAAATTCACCCCTCCACTTT. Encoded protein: CASSHQAGTALNSPLHF.

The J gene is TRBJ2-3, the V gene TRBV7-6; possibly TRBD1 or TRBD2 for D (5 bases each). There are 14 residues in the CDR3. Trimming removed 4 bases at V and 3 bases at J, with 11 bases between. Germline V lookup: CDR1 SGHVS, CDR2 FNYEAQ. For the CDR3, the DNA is TGTGCCAGCAGCTCCCTGGGGACGACAGATACGCAGTATTTT. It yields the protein CASSSLGTTDTQYF.

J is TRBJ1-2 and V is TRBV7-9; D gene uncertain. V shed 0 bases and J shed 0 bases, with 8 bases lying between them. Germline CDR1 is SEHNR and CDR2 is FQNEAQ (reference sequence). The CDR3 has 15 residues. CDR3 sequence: CASSLAQMSNYGYTF. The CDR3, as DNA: TGTGCCAGCAGCTTAGCACAGATGTCTAACTATGGCTACACCTTC.

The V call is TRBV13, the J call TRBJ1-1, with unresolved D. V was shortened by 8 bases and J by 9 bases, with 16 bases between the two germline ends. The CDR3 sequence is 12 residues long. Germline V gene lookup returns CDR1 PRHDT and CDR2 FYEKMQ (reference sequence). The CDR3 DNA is TGTGCCAGCGGCGACCCCGTAGTGAAAGCTTTCTTT. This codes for CASGDPVVKAFF.

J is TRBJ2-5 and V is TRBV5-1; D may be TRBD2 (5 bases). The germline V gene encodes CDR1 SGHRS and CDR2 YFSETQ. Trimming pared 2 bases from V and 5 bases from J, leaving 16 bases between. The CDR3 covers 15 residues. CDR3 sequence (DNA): TGCGCCAGCAGCTTTCAATCGGGATCCGGGGAGACCCAGTACTTC. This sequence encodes CASSFQSGSGETQYF.

In DNA form, the CDR3 reads TGTGCCAGCAGCCCCCGACAGCACTCCTACGAGCAGTACTTC. It codes for CASSPRQHSYEQYF. The chain combines TRBV9 with TRBJ2-7, with TRBD1 as a possible D gene (5 bases). Trimming stripped 4 bases from V and 0 bases from J, with 11 bases between. This CDR3 comprises 14 residues. Per germline, CDR1 SGDLS and CDR2 YYNGEE.

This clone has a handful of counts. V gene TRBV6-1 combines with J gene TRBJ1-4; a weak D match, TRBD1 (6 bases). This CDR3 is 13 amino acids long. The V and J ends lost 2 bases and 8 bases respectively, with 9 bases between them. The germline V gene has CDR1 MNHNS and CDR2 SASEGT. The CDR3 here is CASSEKGQEKLFF. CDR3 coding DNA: TGTGCCAGCAGTGAAAAAGGACAGGAAAAACTGTTTTTT.

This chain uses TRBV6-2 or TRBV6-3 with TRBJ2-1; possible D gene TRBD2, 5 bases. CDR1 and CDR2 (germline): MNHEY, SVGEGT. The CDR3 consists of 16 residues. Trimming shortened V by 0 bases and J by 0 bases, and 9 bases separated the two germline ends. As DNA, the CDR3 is TGTGCCAGCAGTTACTCTGCGGGCGGCTCCTACAATGAGCAGTTCTTC. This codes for CASSYSAGGSYNEQFF.

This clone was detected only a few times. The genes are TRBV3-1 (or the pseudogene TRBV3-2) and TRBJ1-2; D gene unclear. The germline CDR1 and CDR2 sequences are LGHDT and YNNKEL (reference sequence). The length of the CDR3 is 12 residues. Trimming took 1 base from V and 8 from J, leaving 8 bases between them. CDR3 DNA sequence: TGTGCCAGCAGCCAAGGTCCGGGGGGCTACACCTTC. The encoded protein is CASSQGPGGYTF.

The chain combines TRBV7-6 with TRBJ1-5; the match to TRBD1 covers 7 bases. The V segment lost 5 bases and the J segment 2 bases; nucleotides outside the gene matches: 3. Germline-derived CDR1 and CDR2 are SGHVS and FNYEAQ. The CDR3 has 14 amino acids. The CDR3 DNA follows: TGTGCCAGCAGCCCTCAGGGGGGCAATCAGCCCCAGCATTTT. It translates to CASSPQGGNQPQHF. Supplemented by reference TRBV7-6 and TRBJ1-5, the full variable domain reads GAGVSQSPRYKVTKRGQDVALRCDPISGHVSLYWYRQALGQGPEFLTYFNYEAQQDKSGLPNDRFSAERPEGSISTLTIQRTEQRDSAMYRCASSPQGGNQPQHFGDGTRLSIL.

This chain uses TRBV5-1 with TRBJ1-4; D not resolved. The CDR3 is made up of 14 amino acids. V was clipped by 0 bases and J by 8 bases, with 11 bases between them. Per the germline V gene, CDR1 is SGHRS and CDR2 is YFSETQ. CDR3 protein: CASSLAHSGEKLFF. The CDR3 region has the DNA TGCGCCAGCAGCTTGGCTCATTCCGGCGAAAAACTGTTTTTT.

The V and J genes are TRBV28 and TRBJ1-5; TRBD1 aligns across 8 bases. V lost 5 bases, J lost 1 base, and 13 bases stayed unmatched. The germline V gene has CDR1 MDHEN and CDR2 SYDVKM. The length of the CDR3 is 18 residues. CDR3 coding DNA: TGTGCCAGCAGTCCGAAACAGGGGAACAGGGGGAGCAATCAGCCCCAGCATTTT. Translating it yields CASSPKQGNRGSNQPQHF.

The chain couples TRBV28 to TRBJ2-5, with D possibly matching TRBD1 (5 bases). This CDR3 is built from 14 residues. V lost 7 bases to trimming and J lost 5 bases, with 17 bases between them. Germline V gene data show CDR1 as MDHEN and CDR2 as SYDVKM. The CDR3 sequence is CASNPNPGRETQYF. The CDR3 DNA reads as TGTGCCAGCAACCCAAACCCAGGGCGCGAGACCCAGTACTTC.

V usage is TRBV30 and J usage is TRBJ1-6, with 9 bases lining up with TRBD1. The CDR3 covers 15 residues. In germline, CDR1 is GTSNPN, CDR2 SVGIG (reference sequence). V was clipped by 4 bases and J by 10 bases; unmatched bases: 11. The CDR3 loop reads CAWTLGGQGESPLHF. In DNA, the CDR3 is TGTGCCTGGACCCTAGGGGGACAGGGAGAATCACCCCTCCACTTT. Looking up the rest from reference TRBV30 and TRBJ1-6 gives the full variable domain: SQTIHQWPATLVQPVGSPLSLECTVEGTSNPNLYWYRQAAGRGLQLLFYSVGIGQISSEVPQNLSASRPQDRQFILSSKKLLLSDSGFYLCAWTLGGQGESPLHFGNGTRLTVT.

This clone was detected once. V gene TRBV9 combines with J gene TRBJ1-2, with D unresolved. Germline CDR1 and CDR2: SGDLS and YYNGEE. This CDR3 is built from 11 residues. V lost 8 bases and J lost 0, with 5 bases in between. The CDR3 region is CASGSNYGYTF. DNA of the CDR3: TGTGCCAGTGGATCTAACTATGGCTACACCTTC.

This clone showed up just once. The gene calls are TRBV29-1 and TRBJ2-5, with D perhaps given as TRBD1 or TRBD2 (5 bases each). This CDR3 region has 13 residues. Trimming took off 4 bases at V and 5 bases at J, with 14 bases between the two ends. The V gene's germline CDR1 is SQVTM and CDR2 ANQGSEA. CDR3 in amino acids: CSVGDPVFETQYF. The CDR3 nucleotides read TGCAGCGTTGGGGACCCCGTCTTTGAGACCCAGTACTTC.

The CDR3 DNA follows: TGTGCCAGCTCACCAACGGAAGAGACCCAGTACTTC. The encoded protein is CASSPTEETQYF. This rearrangement joins TRBV18 to TRBJ2-5; D is undetermined. Trimming stripped 2 bases from V and 3 bases from J, with 4 bases between. Looked up from germline, CDR1 is KGHSH and CDR2 is LQKENI. The CDR3 loop spans 12 amino acids.

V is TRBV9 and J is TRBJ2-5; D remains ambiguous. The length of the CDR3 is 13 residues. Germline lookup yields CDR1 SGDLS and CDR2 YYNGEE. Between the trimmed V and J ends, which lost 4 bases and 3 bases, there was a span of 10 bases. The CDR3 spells CASSPHPKETQYF. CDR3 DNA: TGTGCCAGCAGCCCACACCCAAAAGAGACCCAGTACTTC.

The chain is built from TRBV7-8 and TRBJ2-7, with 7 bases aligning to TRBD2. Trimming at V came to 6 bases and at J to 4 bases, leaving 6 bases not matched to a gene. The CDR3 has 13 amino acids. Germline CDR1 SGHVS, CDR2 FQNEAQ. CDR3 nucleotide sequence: TGTGCCAGCAGTAGAAGGCGGGGGTACGAGCAGTACTTC. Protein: CASSRRRGYEQYF. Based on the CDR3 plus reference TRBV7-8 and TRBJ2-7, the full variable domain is GAGVSQSPRYKVAKRGQDVALRCDPISGHVSLFWYQQALGQGPEFLTYFQNEAQLDKSGLPSDRFFAERPEGSVSTLKIQRTQQEDSAVYLCASSRRRGYEQYFGPGTRLTVT.

For the CDR3, the DNA is TGTGCCAGCAGCGTGCGGACAGGTTCCCGCTATGGCTACACCTTC. This encodes CASSVRTGSRYGYTF. The chain carries TRBV11-3 and TRBJ1-2; 7 bases match TRBD1. CDR3 length equals 15 residues. Germline CDR1 SGHNT, CDR2 YENEEA. V was pared by 5 bases and J by 4 bases, with 10 bases of the junction left unmatched.

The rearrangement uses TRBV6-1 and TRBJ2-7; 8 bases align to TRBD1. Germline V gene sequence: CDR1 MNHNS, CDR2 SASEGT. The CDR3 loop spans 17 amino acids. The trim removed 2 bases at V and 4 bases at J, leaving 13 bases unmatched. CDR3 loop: CASSESTGAPIRYEQYF. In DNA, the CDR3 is TGTGCCAGCAGTGAATCGACAGGGGCACCTATTAGATACGAGCAGTACTTC.

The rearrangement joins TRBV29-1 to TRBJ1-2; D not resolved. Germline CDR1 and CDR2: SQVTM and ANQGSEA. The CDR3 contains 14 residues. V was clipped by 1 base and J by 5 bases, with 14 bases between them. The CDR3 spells CSVEAGTTRYGYTF. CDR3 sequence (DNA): TGCAGCGTTGAAGCGGGCACCACGAGGTATGGCTACACCTTC.

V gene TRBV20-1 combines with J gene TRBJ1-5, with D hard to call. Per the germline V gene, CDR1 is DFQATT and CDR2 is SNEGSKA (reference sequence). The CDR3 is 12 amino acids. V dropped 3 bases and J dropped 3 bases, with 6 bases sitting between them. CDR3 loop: CSASSLNQPQHF. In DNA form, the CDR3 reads TGCAGTGCTAGTTCCCTCAATCAGCCCCAGCATTTT.